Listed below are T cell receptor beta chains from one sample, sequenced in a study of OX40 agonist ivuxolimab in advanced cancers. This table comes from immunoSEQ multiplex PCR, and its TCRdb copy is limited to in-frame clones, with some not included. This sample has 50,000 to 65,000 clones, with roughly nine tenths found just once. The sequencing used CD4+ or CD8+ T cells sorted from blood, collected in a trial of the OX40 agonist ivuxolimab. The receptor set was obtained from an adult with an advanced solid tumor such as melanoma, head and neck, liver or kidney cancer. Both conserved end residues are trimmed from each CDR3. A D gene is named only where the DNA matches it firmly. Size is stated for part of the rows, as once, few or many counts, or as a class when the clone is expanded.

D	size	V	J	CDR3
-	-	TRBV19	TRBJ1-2	ASSIEGYGYT
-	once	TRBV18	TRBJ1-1	ASSYTTEAF
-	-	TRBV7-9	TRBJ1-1	ASSGIWGGGTEAF
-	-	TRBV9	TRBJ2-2	ASSTAQNTGELF
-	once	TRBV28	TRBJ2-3	ASSLPGGLTDTQY
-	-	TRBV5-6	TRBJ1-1	ASSLAMSTTEAF
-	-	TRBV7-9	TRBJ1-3	ASSPAGVSGNTIY
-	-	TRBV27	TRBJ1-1	ASSSLSTGNTEAF
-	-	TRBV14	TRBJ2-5	ASSPARAGIQETQY
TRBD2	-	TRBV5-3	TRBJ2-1	ARSTEPSGGSYNEQF
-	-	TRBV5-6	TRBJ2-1	ASSPSQTRSVNEQF
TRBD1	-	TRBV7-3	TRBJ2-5	ASSSTGAKETQY
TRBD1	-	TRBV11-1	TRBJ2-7	ASSLAGTASYEQY
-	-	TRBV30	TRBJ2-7	ACAPHGEQY
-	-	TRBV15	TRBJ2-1	ATSRDLSYRNEQF
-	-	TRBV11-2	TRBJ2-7	ASISDRGTWGQY
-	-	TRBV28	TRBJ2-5	ASSLIGYGETQY